This passage covers 9 T cell receptor beta chains from one sample sequenced in a study of identical twins. One entry per CDR3 protein results from TCRdb running MiXCR on the 5' RACE reads. The sample carries 750,000 to 950,000 distinct CDR3 sequences, around 12% recorded once. These same data were also listed under a study on yellow fever vaccine responses in identical twins.

Sequencing was done on a sample of PBMCs. The origin of the receptors is a woman under 30 in good health.

This clonotype showed up just a few times. This chain joins TRBV11-2 and TRBJ2-7; possibly TRBD1 for D (6 bases). V was shortened by 3 bases and J by 2 bases, with 14 bases between the two germline ends. This CDR3 has 15 residues. The germline V gene has CDR1 SGHAT and CDR2 FQNNGV. Here the CDR3 reads CASSLYSDRTYEQYF. Here the CDR3 DNA reads TGTGCCAGCAGCTTGTACTCCGACAGGACCTACGAGCAGTACTTC.

The chain combines TRBV28 with TRBJ2-2; 8 nucleotides match TRBD1. CDR1 and CDR2 from the germline V gene are MDHEN and SYDVKM. The CDR3 sequence is 13 residues long. V shed 6 bases, J shed 8 bases, and the junction held 5 bases outside the gene matches. The CDR3 protein is CASRRTGLGELFF. Written as DNA, the CDR3 is TGTGCCAGCAGGCGGACAGGGCTAGGGGAGCTGTTTTTT.

The chain is built from TRBV5-1 and TRBJ1-1; 9 bases agree with TRBD1. In germline, CDR1 is SGHRS, CDR2 YFSETQ. Unmatched junction bases numbered 8, after V lost 2 bases and J lost 3 bases. The CDR3 has 16 amino acids. CDR3 coding DNA: TGCGCCAGCAGCTTACAGGGGGCGCAAGGGTACACTGAAGCTTTCTTT. Translating it yields CASSLQGAQGYTEAFF.

The DNA of the CDR3 is TGCAGCGTTGCCTCCTTAACAGGGGGATCCTACGAGCAGTACTTC. Translated, it gives CSVASLTGGSYEQYF. The V and J genes are TRBV29-1 and TRBJ2-7, with 8 bases that match TRBD1. The CDR3 contains 15 residues. Germline CDR1 reads SQVTM; CDR2 reads ANQGSEA. Trimming cost V 4 bases and J 1 base; bases outside gene matches: 9.

This clonotype has just a few counts. V gene TRBV11-2 combines with J gene TRBJ1-3; no definite D call. Trimming took off 7 bases at V and 0 bases at J, with 13 bases between the two ends. The CDR3 is 15 residues long. Per the germline V gene, CDR1 is SGHAT and CDR2 is FQNNGV. As DNA, the CDR3 is TGTGCCAGCACCTCGAGCCCAAGCTCTGGAAACACCATATATTTT. Its translation is CASTSSPSSGNTIYF.

This clonotype was observed a handful of times. This sequence joins TRBV13 and TRBJ1-6; no clear D. This CDR3 has 13 residues. Trimming removed 5 bases at V and 9 bases at J, with 11 bases between. Germline values: CDR1 PRHDT, CDR2 FYEKMQ (reference sequence). CDR3 nucleotide sequence: TGTGCCAGCAGCCCCGGGGATAGTTCACCCCTCCACTTT. Amino acid sequence: CASSPGDSSPLHF.

The V gene is TRBV29-1, the J gene TRBJ1-2; the match to TRBD1 covers 8 bases. CDR1 is SQVTM, CDR2 ANQGSEA, per germline. Trimming cost V 7 bases and J 4 bases; bases outside gene matches: 8. The CDR3 sequence is 13 residues long. The CDR3 protein is CSAPDREAYGYTF. In DNA, the CDR3 is TGCAGCGCGCCGGACAGGGAGGCCTATGGCTACACCTTC.

This clonotype was found many times. This chain links TRBV6-5 with TRBJ2-1; D uncertain. The CDR3 has 13 residues. From germline, CDR1 is MNHEY and CDR2 SVGAGI. V was trimmed by 4 bases and J by 0 bases, leaving 4 bases between them. CDR3 amino acids: CASSSASYNEQFF. CDR3 DNA sequence: TGTGCCAGCAGTTCAGCCTCCTACAATGAGCAGTTCTTC.

This clonotype has only a few counts. J is TRBJ2-1 and V is TRBV19; TRBD1 matches 10 bases. The ends lost 7 bases at V and 5 bases at J; junction bases unmatched: 5. The germline gives CDR1 LNHDA, CDR2 SQIVND (reference sequence). The length of the CDR3 is 14 residues. CDR3 amino acids: CASMGTGVDNEQFF. CDR3 coding DNA: TGTGCCAGTATGGGGACAGGGGTTGACAATGAGCAGTTCTTC.